The 16 T cell receptor beta chains reported below all come from one sample, sequenced in a study of breast tumors, draining lymph nodes, adjacent tissues. TCRdb itself ran the multiplex PCR reads through MiXCR, one entry per CDR3 protein. The data show some 120,000 distinct CDR3 sequences, about 20% seen once. Axillary draining lymph nodes of breast cancer patients supplied the node samples. The sequenced sample consisted of axillary lymph node tissue. The receptor source for this set is a female donor with breast cancer. Some clones in this sample may be carry-over from other donors' samples.

This clonotype was seen at least ten times. J is TRBJ2-5 and V is TRBV7-8; 14 nucleotides agree with TRBD2. With 5 bases clipped from V and 3 bases from J, the junction kept 8 bases outside the gene matches. The germline V gene has CDR1 SGHVS and CDR2 FQNEAQ. The CDR3 consists of 17 residues. The CDR3 loop reads CASSPEAGLAGEETQYF. CDR3 sequence (DNA): TGTGCCAGCAGCCCAGAGGCGGGACTAGCGGGAGAAGAGACCCAGTACTTC.

A few counts support this clonotype. The CDR3 sequence is CASSPGTGLPPGNTIYF. For the CDR3, the DNA is TGTGCCAGCAGTCCCGGGACAGGACTCCCGCCTGGAAACACCATATATTTT. The gene calls are TRBV6-1 and TRBJ1-3; 8 nucleotides match TRBD1. V trimming: 5 bases; J trimming: 2 bases; junction bases outside the gene matches: 11. The germline CDR1 and CDR2 sequences are MNHNS and SASEGT. The CDR3 extends over 17 amino acids.

This clonotype was recorded a few times. V is TRBV10-2 and J is TRBJ1-4; TRBD1 is a possible D gene (5 bases). The V and J ends lost 6 bases and 8 bases respectively, with 16 bases between them. This CDR3 comprises 14 residues. In germline, CDR1 is WSHSY, CDR2 SAAADI. The CDR3 DNA sequence: TGCGCCAGCAGCCCGAGACAGTTTGGGGAAAAACTGTTTTTT. Its protein product is CASSPRQFGEKLFF.

The chain uses TRBV20-1 and TRBJ1-2, with D hard to call. Trimming removed 4 bases from V and 3 bases from J, with 12 bases in between. Per germline, CDR1 DFQATT and CDR2 SNEGSKA (reference sequence). The CDR3 extends over 13 amino acids. The CDR3 nucleotides are TGCAGTGCTAAATTGCCCCCCGACTATGGCTACACCTTC. It codes for CSAKLPPDYGYTF.

This clonotype was counted ten times or more. The CDR3 DNA is TGTGCCTGGAGTTGGGCAGTACGATCTGGAAACACCATATATTTT. Its protein product is CAWSWAVRSGNTIYF. The J gene is TRBJ1-3, the V gene TRBV30; no clear D gene. Between the trimmed V and J ends, which lost 2 bases and 1 base, there was a span of 12 bases. The germline gives CDR1 GTSNPN, CDR2 SVGIG (reference sequence). This CDR3 has 15 amino acids.

In its sample, this clonotype was seen many times. The chain uses TRBV20-1 and TRBJ2-7, with 13 bases fitting TRBD2. The germline V gene encodes CDR1 DFQATT and CDR2 SNEGSKA (reference sequence). The V segment lost 6 bases and the J segment 2 bases; nucleotides outside the gene matches: 7. The CDR3 is made up of 15 amino acids. The CDR3 bases are TGCAGTGCAGCCCGGACTAGCGGGAGTCCCTACGAGCAGTACTTC. It codes for CSAARTSGSPYEQYF.

This clonotype showed up just once. A read error may explain this, as a much larger clone is one base away. The chain recombines TRBV12-3 or TRBV12-4 with TRBJ2-5, with TRBD2 as a possible D gene (6 bases). CDR3 size: 14 residues. The CDR3 sequence is CVSSLAGFFETQYF. CDR3 sequence (DNA): TGTGTCAGCAGTTTGGCGGGATTCTTCGAGACCCAGTACTTC.

Note on this clonotype: This sequence may be a read error, since a much larger clone differs from it by one base. The rearrangement uses TRBV7-9 and TRBJ1-4; D is perhaps TRBD1 (6 bases). The CDR3 covers 16 residues. The germline gives CDR1 SEHNR, CDR2 FQNEAQ (reference sequence). The CDR3 nucleotides read TGTGCCAGCAGCTTAGGGGGGGGCGCATCTAATGAAAAACTGCTTTTT. Translation: CASSLGGGASNEKLLF.

In its sample, this clonotype was seen a few times. This sequence joins TRBV12-3 or TRBV12-4 and TRBJ2-2, with unresolved D. This CDR3 spans 17 amino acids. Trimming stripped 3 bases from V and 4 bases from J, with 18 bases between. For the CDR3, the DNA is TGTGCCAGCAGTTTTGGCCACCCCAAGGGATTCACCGGGGAGCTGTTTTTT. Amino acids: CASSFGHPKGFTGELFF.

Concerning this clonotype itself: This could be a read error, since a much larger clone is one nucleotide away. In this CDR3 the conserved last residue, phenylalanine or tryptophan, is missing, so a read error is likely. The chain is built from TRBV5-6 and TRBJ2-2; TRBD1 might be the D (6 bases). The CDR3 covers 16 residues. The germline V gene encodes CDR1 SGHDT and CDR2 YYEEEE. V lost 3 bases, J lost 0 bases, and 12 bases lay in between. The CDR3 DNA sequence: TGTGCCAGCAGCTGGAACGGACAGCCGAACACCGGGGAGCTGTTTTCT. It specifies CASSWNGQPNTGELFS.

The table lists this clonotype with many counts. The chain links TRBV6-2 or TRBV6-3 to TRBJ2-7; D gene ambiguous. Germline V gene lookup returns CDR1 MNHEY and CDR2 SVGEGT. CDR3 size: 11 residues. V lost 2 bases, J lost 2 bases, and 1 base lay in between. DNA of the CDR3: TGTGCCAGCAGTTACGCCTACGAGCAGTACTTC. This sequence encodes CASSYAYEQYF.

The table lists this clonotype with a few counts. In DNA form, the CDR3 reads TGTGCCAGCAGTCCACGGACTAGCGGGTTCACCGGGGAGCTGTTTTTT. The encoded protein is CASSPRTSGFTGELFF. The rearrangement links TRBV28 to TRBJ2-2; TRBD2 agrees at 11 bases. V was clipped by 5 bases and J by 4 bases; unmatched bases: 6. Germline CDR1 and CDR2: MDHEN and SYDVKM. The CDR3 runs to 16 residues.

Notes on this clonotype: A much bigger clone sits one base away, suggesting this may be a read error. The rearrangement links TRBV7-8 to TRBJ2-1; possible D gene TRBD2, 5 bases. The CDR3 sequence is 13 residues long. Germline loops: CDR1 SGHVS, CDR2 FQNEAQ. The CDR3 coding sequence is TGTGCCAGCAGCTCGGAAAGAGGAGGTGAGCAGTCCTTC. As protein: CASSSERGGEQSF.

This clonotype was detected ten times or more. The rearrangement joins TRBV6-6 to TRBJ2-3; 9 bases line up with TRBD1. After removal of 10 bases from V and 1 base from J, the junction contained 3 bases not matched to a gene. The CDR3 spans 13 residues. Germline assignment: CDR1 MNHNY and CDR2 SVGAGI (reference sequence). This CDR3 is CATRDRGTDTQYF. CDR3 DNA sequence: TGTGCCACCCGGGACAGGGGCACAGATACGCAGTATTTT.

The sample holds many counts of this clonotype. CDR3 nucleotide sequence: TGTGCCAGCAGCTCCCTACAGGGGAATAATTCACCCCTCCACTTT. Translating gives CASSSLQGNNSPLHF. The rearrangement joins TRBV5-6 to TRBJ1-6, with 7 bases aligning to TRBD1. This CDR3 is 15 amino acids long. Germline V gives CDR1 SGHDT, CDR2 YYEEEE. Trimming took 3 bases from V and 5 from J; bases not matched to a gene: 5.

This clonotype was found many times. The CDR3 sequence is CASSSPLGEGKGTQYF. The CDR3 bases are TGTGCCAGCAGCTCCCCCCTAGGTGAGGGAAAGGGGACCCAGTACTTC. The J gene is TRBJ2-5, the V gene TRBV7-9; the D gene is possibly TRBD2 (5 bases). From germline, CDR1 is SEHNR and CDR2 FQNEAQ (reference sequence). V was shortened by 4 bases and J by 7 bases, with 22 bases between the two germline ends. This CDR3 is built from 16 residues.